This entry describes one TCR beta chain. This sample stems from a study of blood T cell repertoires in COVID-19. In the study overall: Material from acute and convalescent COVID-19 was sourced from the United States, Italy and Spain. The analysed material was cDNA or gDNA that came from T cells, B-cell-depleted T cells, or PBMCs.

Authors' methods: How many nucleated cells were present was estimated from reference gene primer amplification. TCRdb's table, derived via immunoSEQ multiplex PCR, lists solely in-frame clones and lacks some. The DNA gave D and trimming, while V, J and clone size come from that table. The table includes approximately 150,000 clones, approximately 79% detected once. The V and J ends lost 0 bases and 5 bases, in that order; junction bases with no gene match: 13. The CDR3 extends over 19 amino acids. Germline V gene data show CDR1 as MNHEY and CDR2 as SVGEGT. The clonotype was recovered from a woman of 80 years or more with acute or convalescent COVID-19. Sample: peripheral blood. V and J are TRBV6-2 or TRBV6-3 and TRBJ2-5; 12 bases are a match to TRBD2. The CDR3 nucleotides are TGTGCCAGCAGTTACTCCTTGGGAACTAGCGGGGGGTCTTGGGAGACCCAGTACTTC. Its protein is CASSYSLGTSGGSWETQYF.